This T cell receptor beta chain was sequenced in a study of CD8 T cells in ankylosing spondylitis. Overall study findings and caveats: Ankylosing spondylitis blood appeared to carry a characteristic TCR beta motif of under ten highly homologous variants. Clones linked with disease were CD8+ and fairly uncommon in the peripheral blood.

The sample holds many counts of this clonotype. Its antigen is undetermined. Making the TCR beta libraries involved quantitative 5'-RACE with molecular barcodes. MiXCR was run by TCRdb on the 5' RACE reads, yielding one entry per CDR3 protein. Of a few hundred thousand distinct CDR3 sequences listed, 5.5% to 7.5% are singletons. Germline V lookup: CDR1 SGHRS, CDR2 YFSETQ. The V and J ends lost 3 bases and 2 bases, in that order; junction bases with no gene match: 3. This CDR3 region has 15 residues. The receptor comes from a male donor with ankylosing spondylitis. V gene TRBV5-1 combines with J gene TRBJ2-1; 9 nucleotides line up with TRBD2. Sequencing input: blood, either unsorted or a sorted T cell fraction (not recorded which). The CDR3 DNA is TGCGCCAGCAGCTGGGGACTAGCCCCCTACAATGAGCAGTTCTTC. Translating gives CASSWGLAPYNEQFF.